This entry lists 16 T cell receptor beta chains sequenced from one sample in a study of blood T cell repertoires in COVID-19. TCRdb's table, derived via immunoSEQ multiplex PCR, lists solely in-frame clones and lacks some. This sample has approximately 70,000 clones, with approximately 84% found just once. Sequenced input: peripheral blood. These receptors were obtained from a man aged 65 to 85 with active or convalescent COVID-19.

This clone was observed a handful of times. This sequence joins TRBV20-1 and TRBJ2-1; no firm D call. CDR1 is DFQATT and CDR2 is SNEGSKA in the germline V gene (reference sequence). The V and J ends lost 6 bases and 6 bases respectively, with 9 bases between them. This CDR3 has 11 amino acids. In DNA form, the CDR3 reads TGCAGTGCGTCTACCTTCAATGAGCAGTTCTTC. This codes for CSASTFNEQFF.

The V gene is TRBV5-4, the J gene TRBJ2-1; 7 nucleotides align to TRBD2. After removal of 1 base from V and 4 bases from J, the junction contained 5 bases not matched to a gene. The germline V gene has CDR1 SGHNT and CDR2 YYREEE (reference sequence). CDR3 length equals 15 residues. In DNA form, the CDR3 reads TGTGCCAGCAGCTTGACTAGCGCCAGTTACAATGAGCAGTTCTTC. Amino acids: CASSLTSASYNEQFF.

The J gene is TRBJ2-7, the V gene TRBV30, with 9 nucleotides matching TRBD2. The CDR3 is 14 amino acids. Germline values: CDR1 GTSNPN, CDR2 SVGIG (reference sequence). The trim removed 3 bases at V and 0 bases at J, leaving 3 bases unmatched. The CDR3 is CAWRTSGRSYEQYF. CDR3 in DNA: TGTGCCTGGAGGACTAGCGGACGCTCCTACGAGCAGTACTTC.

The V and J genes are TRBV11-3 and TRBJ2-1, with 10 bases that match TRBD2. CDR3 length equals 15 residues. J gave up 2 bases and V 6 bases, and 4 bases lay outside the gene matches. Germline V gives CDR1 SGHNT, CDR2 YENEEA. DNA for the CDR3: TGTGCCAGCAGTTCAGGACTAGCGGCCTACAATGAGCAGTTCTTC. It yields the protein CASSSGLAAYNEQFF.

The chain combines TRBV19 with TRBJ1-2, with 12 bases fitting TRBD1. Germline V gene sequence: CDR1 LNHDA, CDR2 SQIVND (reference sequence). V lost 5 bases to trimming and J lost 6 bases; unmatched junction nucleotides: 10. CDR3 length: 16 amino acids. CDR3 nucleotides: TGTGCCAGTAGTCCGAGGGGGGACAGGGGGCGACATGGCTACACCTTC. Translated: CASSPRGDRGRHGYTF.

The J gene is TRBJ2-7, the V gene TRBV19; 7 bases are a match to TRBD1. The CDR3 length is 13 residues. Losses at the gene ends were 6 bases for V and 3 bases for J; bases not matched to a gene: 5. Germline CDR1 reads LNHDA; CDR2 reads SQIVND (reference sequence). CDR3 nucleotides: TGTGCCAGTAGAGAGGGACAGTTCTACGAGCAGTACTTC. The encoded protein is CASREGQFYEQYF.

V gene TRBV4-3 combines with J gene TRBJ1-2; a possible D gene is TRBD1 (5 bases). Trimming stripped 4 bases from V and 5 bases from J, with 17 bases between. This CDR3 spans 15 amino acids. Germline assignment: CDR1 LGHNA and CDR2 YSLEER. This chain's CDR3 is CASSREPGREYGYTF. CDR3 DNA sequence: TGCGCCAGCAGCCGCGAACCGGGACGGGAGTATGGCTACACCTTC.

The rearrangement uses TRBV19 and TRBJ1-1; D is ambiguous. There are 11 residues in the CDR3. With 5 bases removed from V and 6 bases from J, the gap between germline ends came to 7 bases. Germline V gene lookup returns CDR1 LNHDA and CDR2 SQIVND (reference sequence). Here the CDR3 DNA reads TGTGCCAGTAGTGTGGGCGCTGAAGCTTTCTTT. Translation: CASSVGAEAFF.

J is TRBJ1-2 and V is TRBV30; D is possibly TRBD1 (5 bases). The germline V gene encodes CDR1 GTSNPN and CDR2 SVGIG (reference sequence). The CDR3 totals 15 residues. V shed 4 bases and J shed 8 bases, with 23 bases lying between them. CDR3 region: CAWNIAAWQGRGYTF. The CDR3 nucleotides are TGTGCCTGGAACATCGCCGCGTGGCAGGGTAGGGGCTACACCTTC.

This chain links TRBV5-1 with TRBJ1-5; the match to TRBD1 covers 9 bases. CDR1 SGHRS and CDR2 YFSETQ come from the germline V gene. CDR3 size: 15 residues. V dropped 3 bases and J dropped 2; count of bases not matched to a gene: 3. The CDR3 nucleotides are TGCGCCAGCAGCTGGACAGGGGTTGGCAATCAGCCCCAGCATTTT. Translation gives CASSWTGVGNQPQHF.

The V and J genes are TRBV24-1 and TRBJ2-1, with TRBD1 matching over 10 bases. In germline, CDR1 is KGHDR, CDR2 SFDVKD. The CDR3 totals 15 residues. V was pared by 7 bases and J by 4 bases, with 6 bases of the junction left unmatched. CDR3 amino acids: CATSRQGAQYNEQFF. CDR3 DNA: TGTGCCACCAGCCGACAGGGGGCGCAGTACAATGAGCAGTTCTTC.

This clone was observed a handful of times. This chain joins TRBV4-3 and TRBJ2-7, with TRBD2 as a possible D gene (6 bases). The V end lost 0 bases, the J end lost 0 bases, and 9 bases lay between the germline ends. Germline V gives CDR1 LGHNA, CDR2 YSLEER. CDR3 length: 15 residues. Here the CDR3 reads CASSQDSSDSYEQYF. CDR3 coding DNA: TGCGCCAGCAGCCAAGACTCTAGCGACTCCTACGAGCAGTACTTC.

This clone was seen a handful of times. The chain links TRBV27 to TRBJ1-4, with 8 bases matching TRBD1. V shed 4 bases, J shed 8 bases, and the junction held 3 bases outside the gene matches. Germline V gene data show CDR1 as MNHEY and CDR2 as SMNVEV (reference sequence). CDR3 length equals 13 residues. This CDR3 reads CASSWTGYEKLFF. In DNA form, the CDR3 reads TGTGCCAGCAGTTGGACAGGGTACGAAAAACTGTTTTTT.

The chain employs TRBV19 and TRBJ2-1; 14 bases agree with TRBD2. The ends lost 5 bases at V and 5 bases at J; junction bases unmatched: 2. This CDR3 comprises 15 residues. Germline V CDR1 and CDR2: LNHDA, SQIVND (reference sequence). The CDR3 bases are TGTGCCAGTAGTTCGGGACTAGCGGGAGACAATGAGCAGTTCTTC. Its translation is CASSSGLAGDNEQFF.

The V gene is TRBV5-1, the J gene TRBJ1-1; no clear D. Trimming removed 0 bases at V and 3 bases at J, with 9 bases between. The CDR3 loop spans 14 amino acids. Germline loops: CDR1 SGHRS, CDR2 YFSETQ. This CDR3 is CASSLVRRDTEAFF. CDR3 nucleotides: TGCGCCAGCAGCTTGGTCAGACGGGACACTGAAGCTTTCTTT.

The chain employs TRBV7-2 and TRBJ1-1, with unresolved D. Germline V gives CDR1 SGHTA, CDR2 FQGNSA. Between the trimmed V and J ends, which lost 4 bases and 1 base, there was a span of 7 bases. The CDR3 loop spans 13 amino acids. CDR3 nucleotides: TGTGCCAGCAGCTATAGCCAGAACACTGAAGCTTTCTTT. Translation gives CASSYSQNTEAFF. Full variable domain (remainder filled in from reference TRBV7-2 and TRBJ1-1): GAGVSQSPSNKVTEKGKDVELRCDPISGHTALYWYRQSLGQGLEFLIYFQGNSAPDKSGLPSDRFSAERTGGSVSTLTIQRTQQEDSAVYLCASSYSQNTEAFFGQGTRLTVV.